These T cell receptor beta chains were read from a single sample in a study of T cell responses to AZD1222 COVID-19 vaccine. Only in-frame clones appear in the TCRdb table, and some are missing; sequencing was by immunoSEQ multiplex PCR. The profile shows fewer than 110,000 clones, around 90% of them singletons. This specimen consisted of peripheral blood, obtained on day 0 of AZD1222 vaccination. All receptors come from an adult in good health. The CDR3 runs from the conserved cysteine through the conserved F or W. The order of the fields is J gene, CDR3 length, D gene, clone size, V gene, CDR3 protein, CDR3 DNA. A D gene is named only where the DNA matches it firmly. Size tells how often a clone was seen (once, few, many) or the class of an expanded clone, and some rows leave it out.

>TRBJ1-3|13|NA|NA|TRBV5-5
CASSSQGGNTIYF
TGTGCCAGCAGCTCCCAAGGTGGAAACACCATATATTTT
>TRBJ1-6|15|TRBD1|NA|TRBV29-1
CSVKRDSSYNSPLHF
TGCAGCGTTAAAAGGGACAGCTCCTATAATTCACCCCTCCACTTT
>TRBJ2-3|16|NA|NA|TRBV11-1
CASSLIGLFGTDTQYF
TGTGCCAGCAGCTTAATAGGGCTCTTTGGCACAGATACGCAGTATTTT
>TRBJ2-3|15|NA|NA|TRBV10-1
CASSDWGQGTDTQYF
TGCGCCAGCAGTGATTGGGGACAAGGCACAGATACGCAGTATTTT
>TRBJ2-5|12|NA|NA|TRBV19
CASSRQQETQYF
TGTGCCAGTAGTAGACAGCAAGAGACCCAGTACTTC
>TRBJ1-4|13|TRBD1|NA|TRBV29-1
CSVQQGVNEKLFF
TGCAGCGTCCAACAGGGGGTTAATGAAAAACTGTTTTTT
>TRBJ1-3|14|NA|NA|TRBV3-1/TRBV3-2
CASSQGEAGNTIYF
TGTGCCAGCAGCCAAGGGGAGGCGGGAAACACCATATATTTT
>TRBJ2-7|19|NA|NA|TRBV19
CASSFLDPTLERLSYEQYF
TGTGCCAGTAGTTTTCTGGACCCCACCCTTGAGAGACTCTCCTACGAGCAGTACTTC
>TRBJ2-6|19|NA|NA|TRBV9
CASSVATTRQDSGANVLTF
TGTGCCAGCAGCGTAGCTACGACTCGGCAAGACTCTGGGGCCAACGTCCTGACTTTC
>TRBJ2-5|14|NA|NA|TRBV2
CASRAGLAQETQYF
TGTGCCAGCAGGGCTGGACTGGCCCAAGAGACCCAGTACTTC
>TRBJ1-4|18|NA|NA|TRBV7-6
CASSFSRGRTGDDEKLFF
TGTGCCAGCAGCTTTAGTAGGGGAAGGACGGGAGATGATGAAAAACTGTTTTTT
>TRBJ1-2|15|NA|NA|TRBV30
CAWSVGDSLNYGYTF
TGTGCCTGGAGTGTAGGAGATTCCCTTAACTATGGCTACACCTTC
>TRBJ1-1|15|NA|NA|TRBV4-3
CASSQDGRPDTEAFF
TGCGCCAGCAGCCAAGATGGGCGGCCGGACACTGAAGCTTTCTTT
>TRBJ2-3|15|NA|large|TRBV6-5
CASSWGTVDTDTQYF
TGTGCCAGCAGTTGGGGGACGGTTGACACAGATACGCAGTATTTT
>TRBJ2-5|15|TRBD2|NA|TRBV7-6
CASSSTSGQQETQYF
TGTGCCAGCAGCTCGACTAGCGGGCAGCAAGAGACCCAGTACTTC
>TRBJ1-3|15|NA|NA|TRBV4-3
CASSQEWGAGNTIYF
TGCGCCAGCAGCCAAGAATGGGGGGCTGGAAACACCATATATTTT